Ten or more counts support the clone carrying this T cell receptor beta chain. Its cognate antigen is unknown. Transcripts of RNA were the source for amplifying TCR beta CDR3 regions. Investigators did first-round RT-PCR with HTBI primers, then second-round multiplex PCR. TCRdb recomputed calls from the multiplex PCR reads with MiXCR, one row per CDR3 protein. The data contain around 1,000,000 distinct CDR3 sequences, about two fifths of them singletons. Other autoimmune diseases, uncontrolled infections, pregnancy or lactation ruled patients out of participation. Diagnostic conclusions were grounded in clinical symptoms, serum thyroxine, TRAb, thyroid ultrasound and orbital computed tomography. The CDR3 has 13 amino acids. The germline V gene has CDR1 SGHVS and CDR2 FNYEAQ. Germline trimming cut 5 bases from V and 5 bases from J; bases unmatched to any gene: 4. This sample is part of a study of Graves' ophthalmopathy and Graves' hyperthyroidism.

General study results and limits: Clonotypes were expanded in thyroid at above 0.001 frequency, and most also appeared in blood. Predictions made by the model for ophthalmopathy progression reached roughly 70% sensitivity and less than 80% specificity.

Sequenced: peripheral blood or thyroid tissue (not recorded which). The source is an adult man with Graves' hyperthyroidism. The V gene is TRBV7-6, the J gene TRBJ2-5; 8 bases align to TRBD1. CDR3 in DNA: TGTGCCAGCAGCGTGACAGGGGTGGAGACCCAGTACTTC. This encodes CASSVTGVETQYF.